Described below is a single TCR beta chain sequence and its context. The entry originates in a study of blood T cell repertoires in COVID-19. Overall study context: Acute and convalescent COVID-19 specimens originated in the United States, Italy and Spain.

CDR1 is LGHNA and CDR2 is YSLEER in the germline V gene. This CDR3 comprises 18 residues. The trim removed 4 bases at V and 4 bases at J, leaving 17 bases unmatched. Authors' analysis steps: Amplification from reference gene primers served as the basis for estimated nucleated cell counts. Assay used: immunoSEQ multiplex PCR; TCRdb lists only in-frame clones, some missing. From that table come the V and J calls and clone size; the DNA was used to work out D and trimming. The profile shows about 33,000 clones, about 78% of them singletons. The rearrangement joins TRBV4-3 to TRBJ1-2, with 8 bases lining up with TRBD1. The receptor was derived from a man of 80 years or more with acute or convalescent COVID-19. The sequenced material came from peripheral blood. CDR3 sequence reads: CASSPQPPGQGGSYGYTF. Here the CDR3 DNA reads TGCGCCAGCAGCCCCCAACCCCCCGGACAGGGCGGGAGCTATGGCTACACCTTC.